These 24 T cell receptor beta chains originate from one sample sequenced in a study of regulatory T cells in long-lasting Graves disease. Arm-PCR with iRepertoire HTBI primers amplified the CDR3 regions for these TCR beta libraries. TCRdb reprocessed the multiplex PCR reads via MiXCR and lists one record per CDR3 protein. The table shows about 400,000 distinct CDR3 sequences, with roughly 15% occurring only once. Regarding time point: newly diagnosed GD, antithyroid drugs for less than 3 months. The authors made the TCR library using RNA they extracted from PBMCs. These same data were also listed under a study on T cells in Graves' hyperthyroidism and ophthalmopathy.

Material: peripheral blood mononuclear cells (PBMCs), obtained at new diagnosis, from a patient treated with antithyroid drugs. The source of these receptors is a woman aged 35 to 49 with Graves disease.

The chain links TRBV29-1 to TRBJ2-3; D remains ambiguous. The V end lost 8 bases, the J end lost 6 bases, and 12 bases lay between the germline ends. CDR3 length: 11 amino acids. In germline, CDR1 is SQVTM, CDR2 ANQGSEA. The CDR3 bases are TGCAGCTCGAGATACTGGGATACGCAGTATTTT. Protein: CSSRYWDTQYF.

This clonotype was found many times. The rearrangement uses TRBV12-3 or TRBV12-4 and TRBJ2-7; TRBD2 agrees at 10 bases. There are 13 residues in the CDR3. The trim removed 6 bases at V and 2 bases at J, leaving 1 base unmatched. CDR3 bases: TGTGCCAGCAGAACTAGCGGGGCCTACGAGCAGTACTTC. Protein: CASRTSGAYEQYF.

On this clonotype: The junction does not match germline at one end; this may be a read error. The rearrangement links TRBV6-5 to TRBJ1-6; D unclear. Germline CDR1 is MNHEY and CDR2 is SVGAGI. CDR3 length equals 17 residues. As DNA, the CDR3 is TGTGCCAGCAGTTACTCCTTACACAACTCCTATAATTCACCCCCCCACTTT. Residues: CASSYSLHNSYNSPPHF.

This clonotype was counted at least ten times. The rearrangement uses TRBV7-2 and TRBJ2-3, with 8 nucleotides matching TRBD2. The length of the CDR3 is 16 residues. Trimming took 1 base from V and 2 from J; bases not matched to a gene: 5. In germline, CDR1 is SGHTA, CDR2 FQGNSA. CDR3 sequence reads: CASSLVGSGATDTQYF. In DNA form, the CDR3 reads TGTGCCAGCAGCTTAGTGGGTAGCGGGGCCACAGATACGCAGTATTTT.

The DNA of the CDR3 is TGTGCCAGCTCCCGGACAGGGGGCGAAAAACTGTTTTTT. This gives the protein CASSRTGGEKLFF. The V gene is TRBV18, the J gene TRBJ1-4; 11 nucleotides agree with TRBD1. The germline gives CDR1 KGHSH, CDR2 LQKENI. The junction had 2 bases not matched to a gene; V was cut back by 6 bases and J by 8 bases. The CDR3 contains 13 residues.

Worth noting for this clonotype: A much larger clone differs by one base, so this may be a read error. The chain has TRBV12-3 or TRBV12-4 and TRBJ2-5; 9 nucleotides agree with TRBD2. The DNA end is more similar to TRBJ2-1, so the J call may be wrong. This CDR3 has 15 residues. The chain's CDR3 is CAGRISGSPGNEQFF. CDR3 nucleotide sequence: TGTGCCGGCAGGATTAGCGGGAGTCCGGGAAATGAGCAGTTCTTC.

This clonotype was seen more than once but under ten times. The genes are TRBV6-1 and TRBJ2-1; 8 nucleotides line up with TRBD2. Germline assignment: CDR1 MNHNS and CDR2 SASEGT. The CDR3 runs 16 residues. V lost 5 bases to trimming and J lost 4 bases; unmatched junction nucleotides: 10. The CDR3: CASSRSSGGTYNEQFF. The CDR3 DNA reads TGTGCCAGCAGTCGATCGAGCGGGGGAACTTACAATGAGCAGTTCTTC.

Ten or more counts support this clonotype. CDR3 nucleotides: TGTGCCAGCAGTCCACAACTAGCGGGAGAGGAGGAGCAGTTCTTC. This translates into CASSPQLAGEEEQFF. The chain joins TRBV28 to TRBJ2-1; the match to TRBD2 covers 11 bases. The CDR3 loop spans 15 amino acids. The germline V gene encodes CDR1 MDHEN and CDR2 SYDVKM. J was trimmed by 10 bases and V by 5 bases; bases with no gene match: 10.

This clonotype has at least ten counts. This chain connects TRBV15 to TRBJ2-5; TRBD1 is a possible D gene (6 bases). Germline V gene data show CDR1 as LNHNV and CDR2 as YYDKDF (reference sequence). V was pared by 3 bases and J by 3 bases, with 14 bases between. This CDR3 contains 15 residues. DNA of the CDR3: TGTGCCACCAGCAGTCCCGGGACATCTAAAGAGACCCAGTACTTC. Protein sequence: CATSSPGTSKETQYF.

The CDR3 loop reads CASSLVGAVNNEQFF. Written as DNA, the CDR3 is TGTGCCAGCAGTTTAGTTGGCGCGGTAAACAATGAGCAGTTCTTC. The chain combines TRBV12-3 or TRBV12-4 with TRBJ2-1; D uncertain. The germline V and J ends were trimmed by 1 base and 5 bases, with 12 bases remaining between them. The CDR3 covers 15 residues.

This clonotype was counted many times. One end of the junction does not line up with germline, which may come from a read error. The CDR3 here is CASSPELVSYNEQFF. The CDR3 DNA follows: TGTGCCAGCAGCCCGGAACTAGTCTCCTACAATGAGCAGTTCTTC. The chain uses TRBV5-1 and TRBJ2-1; D is perhaps TRBD2 (5 bases). The CDR3 spans 15 residues. Germline values: CDR1 SGHRS, CDR2 YFSETQ.

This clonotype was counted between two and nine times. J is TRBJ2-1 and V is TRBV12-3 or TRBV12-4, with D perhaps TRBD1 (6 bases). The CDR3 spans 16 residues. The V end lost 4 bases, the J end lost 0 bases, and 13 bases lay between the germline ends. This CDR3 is CASSSSYRVSYNEQFF. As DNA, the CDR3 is TGTGCCAGCAGTTCCTCCTACAGGGTCTCCTACAATGAGCAGTTCTTC.

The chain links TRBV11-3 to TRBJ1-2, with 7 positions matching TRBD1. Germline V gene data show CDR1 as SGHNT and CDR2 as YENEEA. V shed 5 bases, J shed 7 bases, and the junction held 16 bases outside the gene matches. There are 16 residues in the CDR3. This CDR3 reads CASSPQQGRGYSGYTF. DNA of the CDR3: TGTGCCAGCAGCCCTCAACAGGGGCGGGGATATAGTGGCTACACCTTC.

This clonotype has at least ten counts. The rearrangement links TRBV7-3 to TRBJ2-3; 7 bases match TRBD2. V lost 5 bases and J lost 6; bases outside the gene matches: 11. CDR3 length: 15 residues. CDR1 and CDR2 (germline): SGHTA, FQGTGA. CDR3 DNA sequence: TGTGCCAGCAGCCCCTATGCGGGAGTAGGTGATACGCAGTATTTT. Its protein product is CASSPYAGVGDTQYF. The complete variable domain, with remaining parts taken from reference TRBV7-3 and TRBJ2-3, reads GAGVSQTPSNKVTEKGKYVELRCDPISGHTALYWYRQSLGQGPEFLIYFQGTGAADDSGLPNDRFFAVRPEGSVSTLKIQRTERGDSAVYLCASSPYAGVGDTQYFGPGTRLTVL.

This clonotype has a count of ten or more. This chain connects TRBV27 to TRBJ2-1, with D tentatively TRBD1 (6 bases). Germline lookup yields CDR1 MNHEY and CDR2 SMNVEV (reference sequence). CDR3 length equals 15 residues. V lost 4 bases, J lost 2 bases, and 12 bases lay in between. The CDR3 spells CASSSAAGAYNEQFF. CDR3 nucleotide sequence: TGTGCCAGCAGTTCGGCAGCAGGGGCCTACAATGAGCAGTTCTTC.

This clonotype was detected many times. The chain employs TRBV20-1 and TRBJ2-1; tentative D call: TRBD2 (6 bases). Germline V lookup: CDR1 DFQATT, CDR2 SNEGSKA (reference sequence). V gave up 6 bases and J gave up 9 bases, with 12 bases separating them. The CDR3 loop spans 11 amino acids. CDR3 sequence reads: CSARRAGEQFF. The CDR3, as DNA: TGCAGTGCCCGGAGGGCCGGTGAGCAGTTCTTC.

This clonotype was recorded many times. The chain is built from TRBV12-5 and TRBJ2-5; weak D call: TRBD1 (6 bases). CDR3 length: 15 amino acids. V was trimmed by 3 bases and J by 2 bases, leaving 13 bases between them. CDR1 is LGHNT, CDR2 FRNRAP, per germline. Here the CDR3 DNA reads TGTGCTAGTGGTTTCGAGACAGGTTATCAAGAGACCCAGTACTTC. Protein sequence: CASGFETGYQETQYF. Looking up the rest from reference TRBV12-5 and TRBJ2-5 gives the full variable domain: DARVTQTPRHKVTEMGQEVTMRCQPILGHNTVFWYRQTMMQGLELLAYFRNRAPLDDSGMPKDRFSAEMPDATLATLKIQPSEPRDSAVYFCASGFETGYQETQYFGPGTRLLVL.

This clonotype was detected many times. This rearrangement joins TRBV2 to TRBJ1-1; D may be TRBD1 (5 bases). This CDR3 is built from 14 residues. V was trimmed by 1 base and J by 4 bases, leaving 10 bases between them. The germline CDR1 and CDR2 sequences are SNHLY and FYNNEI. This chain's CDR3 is CASSEGAGGTEAFF. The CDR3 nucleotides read TGTGCCAGCAGTGAAGGGGCGGGGGGCACTGAAGCTTTCTTT.

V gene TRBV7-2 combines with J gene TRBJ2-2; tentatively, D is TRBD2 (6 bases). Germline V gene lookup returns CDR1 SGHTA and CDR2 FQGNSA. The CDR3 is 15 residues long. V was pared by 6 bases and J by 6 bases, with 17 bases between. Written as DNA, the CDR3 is TGTGCCAGCAGAAGGGCGGGATCCCGACCCGGGGAGCTGTTTTTT. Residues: CASRRAGSRPGELFF.

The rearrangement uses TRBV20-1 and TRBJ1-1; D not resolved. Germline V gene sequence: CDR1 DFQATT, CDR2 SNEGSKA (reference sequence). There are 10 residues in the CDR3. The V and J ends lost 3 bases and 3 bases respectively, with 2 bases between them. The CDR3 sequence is CSARDTEAFF. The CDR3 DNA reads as TGCAGTGCTAGGGACACTGAAGCTTTCTTT.

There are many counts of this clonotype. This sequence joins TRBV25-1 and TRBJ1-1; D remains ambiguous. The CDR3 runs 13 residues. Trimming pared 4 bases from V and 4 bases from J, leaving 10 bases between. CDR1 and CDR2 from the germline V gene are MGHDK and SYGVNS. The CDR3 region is CASSVQGRTEAFF. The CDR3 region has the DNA TGTGCCAGCAGTGTACAAGGGCGCACTGAAGCTTTCTTT.

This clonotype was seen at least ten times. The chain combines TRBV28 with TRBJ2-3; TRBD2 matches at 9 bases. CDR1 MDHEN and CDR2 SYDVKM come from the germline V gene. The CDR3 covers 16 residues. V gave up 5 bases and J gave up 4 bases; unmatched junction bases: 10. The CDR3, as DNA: TGTGCCAGCAGTCCGTCTAGCGGGGACGGTCCAGATACGCAGTATTTT. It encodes CASSPSSGDGPDTQYF.

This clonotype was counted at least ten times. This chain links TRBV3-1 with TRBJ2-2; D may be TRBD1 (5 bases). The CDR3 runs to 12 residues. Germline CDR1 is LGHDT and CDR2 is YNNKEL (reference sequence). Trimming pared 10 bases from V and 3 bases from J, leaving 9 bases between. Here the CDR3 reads CATQGYTGELFF. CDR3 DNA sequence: TGTGCCACCCAGGGATACACCGGGGAGCTGTTTTTT.

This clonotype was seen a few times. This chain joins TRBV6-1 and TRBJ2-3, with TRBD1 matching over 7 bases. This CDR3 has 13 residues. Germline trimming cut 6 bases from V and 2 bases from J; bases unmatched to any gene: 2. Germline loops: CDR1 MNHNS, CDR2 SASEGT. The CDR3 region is CASRDRFTDTQYF. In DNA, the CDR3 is TGTGCCAGCAGGGACAGGTTCACAGATACGCAGTATTTT.